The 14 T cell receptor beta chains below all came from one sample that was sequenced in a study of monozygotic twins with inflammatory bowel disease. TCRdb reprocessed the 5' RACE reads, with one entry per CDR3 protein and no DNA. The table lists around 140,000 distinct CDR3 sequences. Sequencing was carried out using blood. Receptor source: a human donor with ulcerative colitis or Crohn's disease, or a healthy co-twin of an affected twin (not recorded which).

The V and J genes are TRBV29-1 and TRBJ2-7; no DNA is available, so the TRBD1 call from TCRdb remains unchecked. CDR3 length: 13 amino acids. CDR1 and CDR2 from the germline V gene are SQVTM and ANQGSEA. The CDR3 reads CSVLDRALDEQYF.

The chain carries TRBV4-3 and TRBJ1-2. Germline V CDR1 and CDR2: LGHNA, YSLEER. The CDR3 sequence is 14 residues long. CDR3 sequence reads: CASSQEGSDYGYTF.

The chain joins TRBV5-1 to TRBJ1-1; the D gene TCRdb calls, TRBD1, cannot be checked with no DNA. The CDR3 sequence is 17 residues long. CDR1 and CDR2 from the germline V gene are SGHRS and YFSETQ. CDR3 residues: CASSSGLPGQRNTEAFF.

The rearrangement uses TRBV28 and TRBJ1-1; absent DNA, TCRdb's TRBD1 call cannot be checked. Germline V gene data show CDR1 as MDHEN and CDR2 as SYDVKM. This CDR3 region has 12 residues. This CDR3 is CASSSGPVEAFF.

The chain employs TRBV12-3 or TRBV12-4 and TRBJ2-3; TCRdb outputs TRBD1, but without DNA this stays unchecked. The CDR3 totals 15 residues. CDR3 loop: CASSFQGGPTDTQYF.

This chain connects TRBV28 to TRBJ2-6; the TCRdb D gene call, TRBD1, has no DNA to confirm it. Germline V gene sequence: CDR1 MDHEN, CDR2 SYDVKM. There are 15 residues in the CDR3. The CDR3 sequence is CASSMGGAGANVLTF.

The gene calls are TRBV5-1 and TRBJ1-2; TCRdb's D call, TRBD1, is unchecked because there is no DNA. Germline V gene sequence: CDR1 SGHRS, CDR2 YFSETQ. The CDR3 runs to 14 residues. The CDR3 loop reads CASTEPGQGYGYTF.

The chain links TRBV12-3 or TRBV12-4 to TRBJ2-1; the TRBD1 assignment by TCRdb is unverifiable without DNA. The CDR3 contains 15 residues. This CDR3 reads CASTPGDYSYNEQFF.

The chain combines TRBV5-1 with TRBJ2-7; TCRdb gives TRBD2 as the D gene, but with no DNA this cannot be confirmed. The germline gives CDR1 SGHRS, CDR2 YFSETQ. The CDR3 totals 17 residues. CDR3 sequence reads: CASSLGPIGGEAYEQYF.

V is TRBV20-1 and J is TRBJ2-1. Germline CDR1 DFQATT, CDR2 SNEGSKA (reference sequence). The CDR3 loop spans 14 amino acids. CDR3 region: CSASSLSSYNEQFF.

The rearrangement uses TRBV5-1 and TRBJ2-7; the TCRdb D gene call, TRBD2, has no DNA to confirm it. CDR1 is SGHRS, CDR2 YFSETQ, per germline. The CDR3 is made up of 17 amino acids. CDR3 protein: CASSFLLAGGGSYEQYF.

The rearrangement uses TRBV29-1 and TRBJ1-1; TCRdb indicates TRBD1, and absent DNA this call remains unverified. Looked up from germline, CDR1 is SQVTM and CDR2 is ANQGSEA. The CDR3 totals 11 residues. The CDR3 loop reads CSALDMFGAFF.

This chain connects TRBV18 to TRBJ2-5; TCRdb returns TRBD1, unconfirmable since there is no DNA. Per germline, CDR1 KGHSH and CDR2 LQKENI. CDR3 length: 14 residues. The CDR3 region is CASSPSGVRETQYF. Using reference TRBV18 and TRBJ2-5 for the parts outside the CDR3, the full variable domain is NAGVMQNPRHLVRRRGQEARLRCSPMKGHSHVYWYRQLPEEGLKFMVYLQKENIIDESGMPKERFSAEFPKEGPSILRIQQVVRGDSAAYFCASSPSGVRETQYFGPGTRLLVL.

The CDR3 loop reads CAISGVSTEAFF. The V call is TRBV10-3, the J call TRBJ1-1. Germline values: CDR1 ENHRY, CDR2 SYGVKD. The CDR3 length is 12 residues.